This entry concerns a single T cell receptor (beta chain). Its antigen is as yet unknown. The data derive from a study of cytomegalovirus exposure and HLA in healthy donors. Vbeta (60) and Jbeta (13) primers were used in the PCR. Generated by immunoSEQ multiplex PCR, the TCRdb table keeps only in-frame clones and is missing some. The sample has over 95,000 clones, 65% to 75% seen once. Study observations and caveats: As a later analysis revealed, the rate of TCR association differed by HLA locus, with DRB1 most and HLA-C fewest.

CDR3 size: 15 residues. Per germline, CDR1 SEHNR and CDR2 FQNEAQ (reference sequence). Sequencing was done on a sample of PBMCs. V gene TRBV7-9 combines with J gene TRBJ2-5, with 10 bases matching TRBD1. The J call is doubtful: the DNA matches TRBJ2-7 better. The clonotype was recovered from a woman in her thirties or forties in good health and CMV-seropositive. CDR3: CASSLPGQGGDEQYF. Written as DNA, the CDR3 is TGTGCCAGCAGCTTACCCGGACAGGGGGGGGACGAGCAGTACTTC.